This entry lists 17 T cell receptor beta chains sequenced from one sample in a study of blood T cell repertoires in COVID-19. Data came from immunoSEQ multiplex PCR; TCRdb stores just in-frame clones and leaves some out. Here the sample spans around 140,000 clones, 65% to 85% being singletons. Material: peripheral blood. Source of these receptors: a woman older than 75 with acute or convalescent COVID-19.

The chain has TRBV2 and TRBJ2-7, with 10 bases matching TRBD1. The length of the CDR3 is 14 residues. Per germline, CDR1 SNHLY and CDR2 FYNNEI. The V segment lost 7 bases and the J segment 3 bases; nucleotides outside the gene matches: 6. The CDR3 region is CASTPTGGDYEQYF. The CDR3 DNA sequence: TGTGCCAGCACCCCGACAGGGGGCGACTACGAGCAGTACTTC. Full variable domain (outside the CDR3, taken from reference TRBV2 and TRBJ2-7): EPEVTQTPSHQVTQMGQEVILRCVPISNHLYFYWYRQILGQKVEFLVSFYNNEISEKSEIFDDQFSVERPDGSNFTLKIRSTKLEDSAMYFCASTPTGGDYEQYFGPGTRLTVT.

This rearrangement joins TRBV5-5 to TRBJ2-7, with TRBD2 matching 10 bases. CDR1 and CDR2 (germline): SGHKS, YYEKEE (reference sequence). V shed 0 bases, J shed 7 bases, and the junction held 7 bases outside the gene matches. This CDR3 contains 15 residues. The CDR3 region has the DNA TGTGCCAGCAGCTTGGTTCCTAGCGGGAGTGAGGAGCAGTACTTC. This codes for CASSLVPSGSEEQYF. The full variable domain, in which reference TRBV5-5 and TRBJ2-7 provide the parts outside the CDR3, is DAGVTQSPTHLIKTRGQQVTLRCSPISGHKSVSWYQQVLGQGPQFIFQYYEKEERGRGNFPDRFSARQFPNYSSELNVNALLLGDSALYLCASSLVPSGSEEQYFGPGTRLTVT.

The chain links TRBV3-1 (or the pseudogene TRBV3-2) to TRBJ1-1; 9 nucleotides match TRBD1. CDR3 length: 14 residues. After removal of 8 bases from V and 5 bases from J, the junction contained 9 bases not matched to a gene. The germline V gene encodes CDR1 LGHDT and CDR2 YNNKEL (reference sequence). In nucleotides, the CDR3 is TGTGCCAGCGTCGGTACAGGGGGCATGACTGAAGCTTTCTTT. It translates to CASVGTGGMTEAFF.

The chain combines TRBV11-2 with TRBJ2-3, with 9 bases fitting TRBD1. The CDR3 is made up of 16 amino acids. The ends lost 5 bases at V and 2 bases at J; junction bases unmatched: 8. CDR1 is SGHAT, CDR2 FQNNGV, per germline. The CDR3 reads CASSRTGVVFTDTQYF. The CDR3 DNA sequence: TGTGCCAGCAGCCGGACAGGGGTTGTGTTCACAGATACGCAGTATTTT.

CDR3 in DNA: TGTGCCAGCTCTGAAAGACTAGCGGGCGATGAGCAGTTCTTC. Amino acids: CASSERLAGDEQFF. This chain links TRBV18 with TRBJ2-1, with 10 bases identical to TRBD2. Germline CDR1 reads KGHSH; CDR2 reads LQKENI. The CDR3 is made up of 14 amino acids. Unmatched junction bases numbered 7, after V lost 6 bases and J lost 8 bases.

The chain has TRBV6-6 and TRBJ1-4; no clear D gene. V lost 6 bases and J 5 bases, leaving 19 bases between the germline ends. The CDR3 loop spans 16 amino acids. The germline V gene has CDR1 MNHNY and CDR2 SVGAGI (reference sequence). The CDR3, as DNA: TGTGCCAGCAGACAAAAGTATTCACAACAGAATGAAAAACTGTTTTTT. Translation gives CASRQKYSQQNEKLFF.

The gene calls are TRBV21-1 and TRBJ1-5; the table's D call of TRBD1 was not tested on the DNA. TRBV21-1 is a recognized pseudogene. The CDR3 loop spans 17 amino acids. Written as DNA, the CDR3 is TGTGCCAGCAGCAAAGTGCAGACAGGGGGTAGCAATCAGCCCCAGCATTTT. This encodes CASSKVQTGGSNQPQHF.

This sequence joins TRBV30 and TRBJ1-4; TRBD1 might be the D (6 bases). The V gene lost 0 bases and the J gene lost 7 bases, with 15 bases spanning the gap. CDR1 is GTSNPN, CDR2 SVGIG, per germline (reference sequence). The CDR3 loop spans 15 amino acids. The CDR3 sequence: CAWSVTAGEGEKLFF. CDR3 DNA: TGTGCCTGGAGTGTGACGGCAGGGGAAGGTGAAAAACTGTTTTTT. Filled out from reference TRBV30 and TRBJ1-4, the complete variable domain reads SQTIHQWPATLVQPVGSPLSLECTVEGTSNPNLYWYRQAAGRGLQLLFYSVGIGQISSEVPQNLSASRPQDRQFILSSKKLLLSDSGFYLCAWSVTAGEGEKLFFGSGTQLSVL.

The chain links TRBV5-1 to TRBJ1-1; no definite D call. V lost 1 base to trimming and J lost 4 bases, with 8 bases between them. Germline CDR1 is SGHRS and CDR2 is YFSETQ. The CDR3 contains 13 residues. In DNA form, the CDR3 reads TGCGCCAGCAGCTTGCTCAGTCGCACTGAAGCTTTCTTT. It codes for CASSLLSRTEAFF.

The V gene is TRBV19, the J gene TRBJ1-1; 9 bases are shared with TRBD1. The CDR3 runs 18 residues. V gave up 6 bases and J gave up 4 bases; unmatched junction bases: 18. Germline lookup yields CDR1 LNHDA and CDR2 SQIVND (reference sequence). This CDR3 is CASRPLEQGASEGTEAFF. In DNA, the CDR3 is TGTGCCAGTAGGCCCTTGGAACAGGGGGCTTCTGAGGGCACTGAAGCTTTCTTT.

This clone was observed once. The chain uses TRBV2 and TRBJ1-5, with 10 bases lining up with TRBD1. The V gene's germline CDR1 is SNHLY and CDR2 FYNNEI. With 8 bases clipped from V and 6 bases from J, the junction kept 7 bases outside the gene matches. The CDR3 is made up of 14 amino acids. The CDR3 here is CASRRGTGVQPQHF. The CDR3, as DNA: TGTGCCAGCCGACGCGGGACAGGGGTTCAGCCCCAGCATTTT.

This clone was seen a handful of times. The V and J genes are TRBV7-9 and TRBJ2-5; D gene ambiguous. V lost 2 bases, J lost 3 bases, and 7 bases lay in between. The CDR3 extends over 13 amino acids. In germline, CDR1 is SEHNR, CDR2 FQNEAQ (reference sequence). CDR3 in amino acids: CASSLFAEETQYF. CDR3 in DNA: TGTGCCAGCAGCTTATTTGCGGAAGAGACCCAGTACTTC.

This clone was observed once. The rearrangement joins TRBV5-6 to TRBJ1-3; D unclear. Germline V gene sequence: CDR1 SGHDT, CDR2 YYEEEE. V lost 2 bases to trimming and J lost 1 base, with 7 bases between them. The CDR3 contains 14 residues. CDR3: CASSFEQSGNTIYF. DNA for the CDR3: TGTGCCAGCAGCTTTGAACAGTCTGGAAACACCATATATTTT.

This chain joins TRBV2 and TRBJ1-1; no clear D. The germline V and J ends were trimmed by 10 bases and 0 bases, with 15 bases remaining between them. This CDR3 spans 14 amino acids. Germline CDR1 SNHLY, CDR2 FYNNEI. CDR3 in DNA: TGTGCCACTCGTCGGGAGAGATTGAACACTGAAGCTTTCTTT. Its translation: CATRRERLNTEAFF.

The chain links TRBV19 to TRBJ1-5; 7 bases line up with TRBD1. V was pared by 5 bases and J by 5 bases, with 9 bases of the junction left unmatched. Germline CDR1 LNHDA, CDR2 SQIVND (reference sequence). CDR3 length: 15 amino acids. The CDR3 here is CASSPRTGRDQPQHF. In DNA, the CDR3 is TGTGCCAGTAGTCCTCGGACAGGAAGGGATCAGCCCCAGCATTTT. Complete variable domain (other parts from reference TRBV19 and TRBJ1-5): DGGITQSPKYLFRKEGQNVTLSCEQNLNHDAMYWYRQDPGQGLRLIYYSQIVNDFQKGDIAEGYSVSREKKESFPLTVTSAQKNPTAFYLCASSPRTGRDQPQHFGDGTRLSIL.

V and J are TRBV9 and TRBJ1-1; D is ambiguous. V shed 4 bases and J shed 0 bases, with 13 bases lying between them. The CDR3 spans 15 residues. The germline V gene has CDR1 SGDLS and CDR2 YYNGEE. The CDR3 loop reads CASSPQRVMNTEAFF. The CDR3 region has the DNA TGTGCCAGCAGCCCCCAGCGGGTGATGAACACTGAAGCTTTCTTT.

The chain combines TRBV27 with TRBJ2-2, with D perhaps TRBD2 (5 bases). Germline V gives CDR1 MNHEY, CDR2 SMNVEV (reference sequence). V was clipped by 2 bases and J by 0 bases, with 7 bases between them. This CDR3 spans 15 amino acids. The CDR3 spells CASSLLAPNTGELFF. In DNA, the CDR3 is TGTGCCAGCAGTTTACTAGCCCCGAACACCGGGGAGCTGTTTTTT.